Below, 3 T cell receptor beta chains from the same sample are listed, as sequenced in a study of cytomegalovirus exposure and HLA in healthy donors. The study ran its PCR with 60 Vbeta and 13 Jbeta primers. The protocol was immunoSEQ multiplex PCR, while the TCRdb copy is restricted to in-frame clones and leaves out a portion. This sample lists 120,000 to 150,000 clones; its ten largest clones have under 2%. Source material: PBMCs. The receptor set was obtained from a woman in her forties or fifties in good health and CMV-seronegative.

The V call is TRBV9, the J call TRBJ2-2; tentative D call: TRBD2 (5 bases). Trimming left V 4 bases short and J 3 bases short, with 10 bases between. The CDR3 loop spans 14 amino acids. Germline lookup yields CDR1 SGDLS and CDR2 YYNGEE. CDR3 in DNA: TGTGCCAGCAGCCCACGGACTTACACCGGGGAGCTGTTTTTT. Protein: CASSPRTYTGELFF.

The chain links TRBV7-2 to TRBJ2-7; 7 nucleotides agree with TRBD1. With 5 bases clipped from V and 12 bases from J, the junction kept 25 bases outside the gene matches. This CDR3 has 17 residues. Germline values: CDR1 SGHTA, CDR2 FQGNSA. CDR3 loop: CASSQRGPLGTADTGYF. The CDR3 coding sequence is TGTGCCAGCAGCCAACGGGGCCCCCTGGGGACAGCGGACACGGGGTACTTC. The variable domain in full, with the rest retrieved from reference TRBV7-2 and TRBJ2-7, is GAGVSQSPSNKVTEKGKDVELRCDPISGHTALYWYRQSLGQGLEFLIYFQGNSAPDKSGLPSDRFSAERTGGSVSTLTIQRTQQEDSAVYLCASSQRGPLGTADTGYFGPGTRLTVT.

The chain is built from TRBV6-5 and TRBJ1-1; a weak D match, TRBD1 (6 bases). CDR1 is MNHEY, CDR2 SVGAGI, per germline. The CDR3 is made up of 13 amino acids. V lost 7 bases and J 3 bases, leaving 12 bases between the germline ends. This CDR3 is CASNLRQDTEAFF. DNA of the CDR3: TGTGCCAGCAATTTGCGACAGGACACTGAAGCTTTCTTT.